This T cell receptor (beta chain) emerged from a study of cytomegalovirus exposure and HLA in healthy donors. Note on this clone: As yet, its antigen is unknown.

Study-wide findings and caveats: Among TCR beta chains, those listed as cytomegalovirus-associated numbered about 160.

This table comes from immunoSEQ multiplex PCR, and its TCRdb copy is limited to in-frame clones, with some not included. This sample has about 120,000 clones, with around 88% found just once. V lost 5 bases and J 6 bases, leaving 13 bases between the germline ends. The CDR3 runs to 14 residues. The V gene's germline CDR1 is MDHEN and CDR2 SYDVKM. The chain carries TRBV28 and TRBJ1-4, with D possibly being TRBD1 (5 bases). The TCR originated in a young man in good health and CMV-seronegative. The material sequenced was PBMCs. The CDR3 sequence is CASSPGVEDEKLFF. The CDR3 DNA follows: TGTGCCAGCAGTCCGGGGGTAGAGGATGAAAAACTGTTTTTT. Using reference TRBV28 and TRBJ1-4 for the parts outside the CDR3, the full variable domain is DVKVTQSSRYLVKRTGEKVFLECVQDMDHENMFWYRQDPGLGLRLIYFSYDVKMKEKGDIPEGYSVSREKKERFSLILESASTNQTSMYLCASSPGVEDEKLFFGSGTQLSVL.